This T cell receptor beta chain comes out of a study of vaccination and CD4 T cells after COVID-19. On the study more broadly: Convalescent patients were SARS-CoV-2 positive by nasal swab PCR; nine mild, one severe.

The treatment is: roughly 10-day PBMC culture with coronavirus spike peptide pools or control peptides (ViraFEST assay). Turning to this clonotype: What it binds is unknown.

The Oncomine TCR Beta short-read assay was applied to DNA of cultured CD4+ T cells. A single record per CDR3 protein comes from TCRdb applying MiXCR to the PCR reads. The repertoire holds over 20,000 distinct CDR3 sequences, with 45% to 60% as singletons. Germline values: CDR1 SGHTA, CDR2 FQGTGA. Trimming left V 2 bases short and J 6 bases short, with 14 bases between. CDR3 length: 16 residues. Input material: CD4+ T cells from blood, cultured in vitro. This chain joins TRBV7-3 and TRBJ1-6; no definite D call. The TCR originated in a human donor who had recovered from COVID-19. Here the CDR3 reads CASSLGSGRTNSPLHF. The CDR3 nucleotides are TGTGCCAGCAGCTTAGGATCTGGACGGACTAATTCACCCCTCCACTTT.